The clone carrying this T cell receptor (beta chain) was seen only a few times. Antigen unknown. Sequencing was performed with immunoSEQ multiplex PCR; in TCRdb, only in-frame clones are kept and a portion is missing. The data contain about 13,000 clones, approximately 62% of them seen just once; the ten biggest clones take up over 8%. This CDR3 contains 17 residues. The V end was cut by 0 bases, the J end by 6 bases, with 18 bases between. The germline V gene has CDR1 KGHSH and CDR2 LQKENI. This record comes from a study of tumor-infiltrating lymphocytes in localized non-small cell lung cancer. Notes on the study in general: Different pieces of the same tissue were used for each assay.

V gene TRBV18 combines with J gene TRBJ2-1; tentative D call: TRBD1 (6 bases). The sequencing input was uninvolved lung tissue not adjacent to the tumor. The sequence was collected from a human donor with non-small cell lung cancer. The CDR3 nucleotides read TGTGCCAGCTCACCACCTAATCAACAGGGTACCGGCAATGAGCAGTTCTTC. Amino acid sequence: CASSPPNQQGTGNEQFF.